The source of this TCR beta chain is a study of identical twins (dated by TCRdb to 2016 to 2017). For context, the study as a whole: TCR alpha and beta repertoires from monozygotic twins, unrelated adults of various ages and cord blood were deep-sequenced to test whether fetal clonotypes persist. To rule out contamination, the twin experiments were replicated at different times with different library preparation protocols.

Library method: 5' RACE. The data were produced on an Illumina HiSeq 2000. Template switching added a universal primer binding site, and the final cDNA carried a unique molecular identifier that allowed TCR cDNA molecules to be counted accurately. Specific primers in the conserved constant-segment region were used to synthesize first-strand cDNA for TCR alpha and beta chains. Each cDNA library was double barcoded, with a SMART-Mk sample barcode plus Illumina barcodes, to control for contamination. TruSeq adapter sequences along with Illumina sample barcodes were introduced in two successive PCR steps. The TCR alpha and beta cDNA libraries were sequenced on the Illumina HiSeq platform using custom primers. The published analysis was carried out like this. MiGEC was used to process raw reads and extract unique molecular identifiers, and MiXCR was used to find CDR3 positions. For each individual, recombination models were inferred using an EM algorithm with the repgenHMM and IGoR tools. The tcR package in R was used for shared clonotype analysis, with sharing normalized by the product of cloneset sizes. Out-of-frame nonproductive sequences were analyzed to study raw recombination free of thymic and clonal selection effects. TCRdb's own reprocessing of the public reads used fastp at Q25 and MiXCR and kept productive beta chains. Rows are combined by CDR3 protein, so each entry shows the most common genes and DNA. These V and J calls rely on TCRdb rather than the paper's analysis. This sample is represented by around 490,000 distinct CDR3 sequences; 13% to 15% of them were singletons. The top ten hold more than 0.4% of the sample.

Points on this clonotype: What antigen it recognizes has not been identified. Base qualities are missing; no much larger clone stands one base away.

From its cysteine to its phenylalanine, the CDR3 spans 11 amino acids. Kept here is only the CDR3 DNA, which spans 33 bases and is read in frame from base 1. The germline V gene encodes CDR1 LGHNT and CDR2 FRNRAP. V is reduced by 6 bases and J by 9 bases, leaving a spacing of 9 bases between them. Every donor was a healthy Caucasian. Three pairs of female monozygotic twins, all aged roughly 18 to 29 years, were included in the twin cohort. Positive isolation kits from Invitrogen were used to isolate the CD4+ and CD8+ T cell populations. What the authors observed across the whole study: Fewer insertions were carried by abundant cord blood beta clonotypes; a weaker similar trend was observed in young adult naive repertoires, while no such trend was observed in memory repertoires. Compared with coincidental sharing between unrelated individuals, out-of-frame TCR alpha sequences shared between twins showed an excess of sequences with low generation probability. Zero-insertion analyses could be partly confounded by invariant T cells such as MAIT and iNKT, although diverse VJ usage argued against such confounding for most clonotypes. Conclusions relied on cross-sectional statistical analysis, since the same donors could not be followed over many years. Excess twin sharing in beta out-of-frame sequences was weaker because fewer shared sequences lowered the signal-to-noise ratio. In monozygotic twins, out-of-frame TCR alpha sharing was systematically underestimated by recombination models, although the models agreed with sharing between unrelated individuals.

This sample was shared with a second study, whose subject was yellow fever vaccine responses in identical twins. According to the second study: The authors reported that the T cell response to vaccination in identical twins appeared partly convergent and partly personalized. Focusing on identical twins, the study followed the T cell clones that responded to the vaccine, and did so with precision.

The sequence was obtained from a young woman in good health. Input material: CD4+ T cells sorted from blood. The chain joins TRBV12-5 to TRBJ2-1, with the D segment identity uncertain. CDR3 sequence: CASGFGLEQFF. The bases are TGTGCTAGTGGCTTCGGGCTTGAGCAGTTCTTC.